Following are 26 T cell receptor beta chains from one sample sequenced in a study of T cells in Graves' hyperthyroidism and ophthalmopathy. The CDR3 regions of TCR beta were amplified from RNA transcripts. Primed by the HTBI set, a first-round RT-PCR was run on the TCR CDR3. TCRdb recomputed calls from the multiplex PCR reads with MiXCR, one row per CDR3 protein. The profile shows about 640,000 distinct CDR3 sequences, 40% to 55% of them singletons. The sample comprised peripheral blood or thyroid tissue (not recorded which). These receptors were obtained from an adult man with Graves' disease, either hyperthyroidism or ophthalmopathy (not recorded which).

The chain carries TRBV19 and TRBJ2-2; 12 bases line up with TRBD2. The junction had 2 bases not matched to a gene; V was cut back by 4 bases and J by 5 bases. Per the germline V gene, CDR1 is LNHDA and CDR2 is SQIVND (reference sequence). This CDR3 is built from 15 residues. The CDR3, as DNA: TGTGCCAGTAGTAGACTAGCGGGAGCTACCGGGGAGCTGTTTTTT. Its protein is CASSRLAGATGELFF. Variable domain in full (rest from reference TRBV19 and TRBJ2-2): DGGITQSPKYLFRKEGQNVTLSCEQNLNHDAMYWYRQDPGQGLRLIYYSQIVNDFQKGDIAEGYSVSREKKESFPLTVTSAQKNPTAFYLCASSRLAGATGELFFGEGSRLTVL.

This clonotype was found many times. V gene TRBV6-6 combines with J gene TRBJ2-7; possible D gene TRBD1, 5 bases. The CDR3 has 12 residues. V shed 4 bases and J shed 9 bases, with 13 bases lying between them. Germline loops: CDR1 MNHNY, CDR2 SVGAGI (reference sequence). CDR3 sequence (DNA): TGTGCCAGCAGTTCAGGACCAGGGCGGCAGTACTTC. It codes for CASSSGPGRQYF.

This rearrangement joins TRBV20-1 to TRBJ1-5, with 10 bases matching TRBD1. This CDR3 spans 15 amino acids. V gave up 5 bases and J gave up 3 bases; unmatched junction bases: 7. CDR1 is DFQATT, CDR2 SNEGSKA, per germline (reference sequence). The CDR3 is CSARAGTGDNQPQHF. The CDR3 DNA follows: TGCAGTGCTCGGGCCGGGACAGGGGACAATCAGCCCCAGCATTTT.

This chain uses TRBV29-1 with TRBJ2-1; perhaps D is TRBD1 or TRBD2 (6 bases each). The germline V and J ends were trimmed by 7 bases and 2 bases, with 12 bases remaining between them. The CDR3 has 13 amino acids. CDR1 and CDR2 (germline): SQVTM, ANQGSEA. In DNA, the CDR3 is TGCAGCGGTGGGGGGCGCCCCTACAATGAGCAGTTCTTC. Translated: CSGGGRPYNEQFF.

The chain combines TRBV5-1 with TRBJ1-1; D may be TRBD1 (5 bases). V lost 1 base, J lost 5 bases, and 12 bases lay in between. From germline, CDR1 is SGHRS and CDR2 YFSETQ. This CDR3 contains 14 residues. In nucleotides, the CDR3 is TGCGCCAGCAGCTTGACAGGCAGTAGTACTGAAGCTTTCTTT. This translates into CASSLTGSSTEAFF.

This clonotype was counted at least ten times. V is TRBV2 and J is TRBJ1-3; a weak D match, TRBD1 (6 bases). V lost 2 bases to trimming and J lost 0 bases, with 11 bases between them. This CDR3 contains 16 residues. The germline V gene has CDR1 SNHLY and CDR2 FYNNEI. CDR3 protein: CASSERTAFSGNTIYF. The CDR3 DNA reads as TGTGCCAGCAGTGAAAGGACAGCTTTCTCTGGAAACACCATATATTTT.

A remark on this clonotype: It may be a read error: a sequence one base away is much more abundant. The V and J genes are TRBV7-8 and TRBJ2-7; no firm D call. Per the germline V gene, CDR1 is SGHVS and CDR2 is FQNEAQ. The CDR3 contains 13 residues. CDR3 sequence reads: CASGVLYSCEQYF. CDR3 bases: TGTGCCAGCGGGGTGTTATACTCCTGCGAGCAGTACTTC.

In this sample, this clonotype turned up many times. J is TRBJ1-1 and V is TRBV12-3 or TRBV12-4, with a possible D match to TRBD1 (5 bases). The length of the CDR3 is 14 residues. The V and J ends lost 5 bases and 8 bases respectively, with 18 bases between them. The CDR3 bases are TGTGCCAGCAGTCCCGCGGCCGGTCGACAGGAAGCTTTCTTT. Its protein product is CASSPAAGRQEAFF.

This clonotype came up many times. The V and J genes are TRBV2 and TRBJ1-5, with 10 bases lining up with TRBD1. The CDR3 spans 13 residues. The ends lost 9 bases at V and 7 bases at J; junction bases unmatched: 6. CDR1 SNHLY and CDR2 FYNNEI come from the germline V gene. CDR3 protein: CASDPGQGQPQHF. The CDR3 nucleotides are TGTGCCAGTGACCCGGGACAGGGGCAGCCCCAGCATTTT.

This clonotype was counted at least ten times. The CDR3 nucleotides are TGTGCCAGCAGCTTAGCAGAGACAGGGCTTGGCTACACCTTC. This gives the protein CASSLAETGLGYTF. The V call is TRBV7-9, the J call TRBJ1-2, with 7 bases matching TRBD1. This CDR3 contains 14 residues. V was clipped by 0 bases and J by 7 bases; unmatched bases: 5. Germline loops: CDR1 SEHNR, CDR2 FQNEAQ (reference sequence). Complete variable domain (other parts from reference TRBV7-9 and TRBJ1-2): DTGVSQNPRHKITKRGQNVTFRCDPISEHNRLYWYRQTLGQGPEFLTYFQNEAQLEKSRLLSDRFSAERPKGSFSTLEIQRTEQGDSAMYLCASSLAETGLGYTFGSGTRLTVV.

In its sample, this clonotype was seen a few times. The V and J genes are TRBV7-9 and TRBJ1-1; D call uncertain. V was pared by 4 bases and J by 4 bases, with 16 bases between. The CDR3 contains 15 residues. The germline V gene has CDR1 SEHNR and CDR2 FQNEAQ (reference sequence). The CDR3 coding sequence is TGTGCCAGCAGCTCAGAGGTATGGGGTACCACTGAAGCTTTCTTT. Translating gives CASSSEVWGTTEAFF. The variable domain in full, completed from reference TRBV7-9 and TRBJ1-1, reads DTGVSQNPRHKITKRGQNVTFRCDPISEHNRLYWYRQTLGQGPEFLTYFQNEAQLEKSRLLSDRFSAERPKGSFSTLEIQRTEQGDSAMYLCASSSEVWGTTEAFFGQGTRLTVV.

V gene TRBV2 combines with J gene TRBJ2-7; possible D gene TRBD1, 6 bases. This CDR3 has 13 amino acids. V lost 4 bases and J 8 bases, leaving 15 bases between the germline ends. Germline V gene sequence: CDR1 SNHLY, CDR2 FYNNEI. The CDR3, as DNA: TGTGCCAGCAGTGCGCCGACAGGATTGCAGCAGTACTTC. Encoded protein: CASSAPTGLQQYF.

V usage is TRBV19 and J usage is TRBJ1-1; no firm D call. Germline CDR1 is LNHDA and CDR2 is SQIVND (reference sequence). The germline V and J ends were trimmed by 3 bases and 5 bases, with 10 bases remaining between them. The CDR3 is made up of 13 amino acids. CDR3 sequence (DNA): TGTGCCAGTAGTATTGAGGCATTAACTGAAGCTTTCTTT. This sequence encodes CASSIEALTEAFF.

Ten or more counts support this clonotype. The chain uses TRBV7-3 and TRBJ1-1; no definite D call. Looked up from germline, CDR1 is SGHTA and CDR2 is FQGTGA. The CDR3 extends over 13 amino acids. The V end was cut by 0 bases, the J end by 2 bases, with 4 bases between. The CDR3 DNA reads TGTGCCAGCAGCTTAACGTCTAACACTGAAGCTTTCTTT. Protein product: CASSLTSNTEAFF.

The chain uses TRBV15 and TRBJ2-2; D is perhaps TRBD2 (5 bases). The germline V and J ends were trimmed by 5 bases and 0 bases, with 28 bases remaining between them. Germline lookup yields CDR1 LNHNV and CDR2 YYDKDF (reference sequence). The CDR3 length is 21 residues. The CDR3 DNA reads as TGTGCCACCAGCGGTACTCACAAACTTGGTGGGCGAGGGTCGAACACCGGGGAGCTGTTTTTT. This encodes CATSGTHKLGGRGSNTGELFF.

This sequence joins TRBV7-2 and TRBJ2-7, with D possibly TRBD2 on 7 matching bases. The CDR3 runs 15 residues. V lost 1 base, J lost 5 bases, and 15 bases lay in between. CDR1 is SGHTA and CDR2 is FQGNSA in the germline V gene. Here the CDR3 reads CASSLVEGGLNEQYF. The CDR3 nucleotides are TGTGCCAGCAGCTTAGTGGAGGGGGGGCTGAACGAGCAGTACTTC.

CDR3 DNA: TGTGCCATCAGTCCCGGGGCAGGGGATCAAGCTTTCTTT. Amino acid sequence: CAISPGAGDQAFF. The chain combines TRBV10-3 with TRBJ1-1; D is possibly TRBD1 (6 bases). CDR3 length: 13 residues. Germline values: CDR1 ENHRY, CDR2 SYGVKD. Trimming removed 5 bases from V and 9 bases from J, with 16 bases in between.

This clonotype came up many times. The gene calls are TRBV2 and TRBJ1-6; D unclear. Trimming took 5 bases from V and 9 from J, leaving 8 bases between them. The length of the CDR3 is 12 residues. Germline V gene lookup returns CDR1 SNHLY and CDR2 FYNNEI. CDR3 sequence (DNA): TGTGCCAGCAGTATGGTAGGTTCACCCCTCCACTTT. Residues: CASSMVGSPLHF.

Here the CDR3 DNA reads TGCAGCGTTGGCCCCGGCAGGGAGGGGAAAGAGACCCAGTACTTC. It codes for CSVGPGREGKETQYF. The J gene is TRBJ2-5, the V gene TRBV29-1, with 7 bases identical to TRBD2. Losses at the gene ends were 4 bases for V and 3 bases for J; bases not matched to a gene: 11. Germline loops: CDR1 SQVTM, CDR2 ANQGSEA. The CDR3 contains 15 residues.

This clonotype came up many times. This sequence joins TRBV2 and TRBJ2-7, with D possibly being TRBD2 (6 bases). The germline CDR1 and CDR2 sequences are SNHLY and FYNNEI. There are 11 residues in the CDR3. Trimming pared 0 bases from V and 11 bases from J, leaving 8 bases between. The CDR3: CASSEARGEYF. The CDR3 nucleotides read TGTGCCAGCAGTGAAGCGCGGGGCGAGTACTTC.

The chain has TRBV20-1 and TRBJ2-7, with TRBD2 identical over 7 bases. The CDR3 is 14 residues long. V was pared by 0 bases and J by 2 bases, with 4 bases of the junction left unmatched. The germline gives CDR1 DFQATT, CDR2 SNEGSKA (reference sequence). The CDR3 DNA reads TGCAGTGCTAGAGATGGGGACTACCCCTACGAGCAGTACTTC. Residues: CSARDGDYPYEQYF.

The chain is built from TRBV20-1 and TRBJ1-1; 7 bases are shared with TRBD1. J was trimmed by 5 bases and V by 1 base; bases with no gene match: 13. The CDR3 is made up of 16 amino acids. Per the germline V gene, CDR1 is DFQATT and CDR2 is SNEGSKA (reference sequence). DNA of the CDR3: TGCAGTGCTAGAGGGCTTCCCGGGACAGTAGGTACTGAAGCTTTCTTT. It yields the protein CSARGLPGTVGTEAFF.

The rearrangement joins TRBV14 to TRBJ1-4, with a possible D match to TRBD1 (6 bases). From germline, CDR1 is SGHDN and CDR2 FVKESK. The CDR3 has 15 amino acids. Between the trimmed V and J ends, which lost 4 bases and 3 bases, there was a span of 12 bases. The CDR3: CASSRTQGPNEKLFF. For the CDR3, the DNA is TGTGCCAGCAGCCGAACACAGGGCCCTAATGAAAAACTGTTTTTT.

The chain combines TRBV2 with TRBJ1-4; TRBD1 aligns across 8 bases. The V gene's germline CDR1 is SNHLY and CDR2 FYNNEI. Trimming at V came to 5 bases and at J to 8 bases, leaving 10 bases not matched to a gene. CDR3 length: 15 amino acids. CDR3 nucleotides: TGTGCCAGCAGTTTAATAGGACAGGGAACCGAAAAACTGTTTTTT. Residues: CASSLIGQGTEKLFF.

The V gene is TRBV24-1, the J gene TRBJ1-2; 9 bases agree with TRBD1. Looked up from germline, CDR1 is KGHDR and CDR2 is SFDVKD. Trimming took 5 bases from V and 6 from J; bases not matched to a gene: 6. This CDR3 region has 14 residues. The chain's CDR3 is CATSGTGGANGYTF. The CDR3 region has the DNA TGTGCCACCAGTGGAACAGGGGGCGCGAATGGCTACACCTTC.

Note on this clonotype: Since a much larger clone is just one base distant, this may be a read error. The chain combines TRBV7-2 with TRBJ1-4; D not resolved. Trimming shortened V by 1 base and J by 5 bases, and 11 bases separated the two germline ends. Germline CDR1 reads SGHTA; CDR2 reads FQGNSA. The CDR3 spans 15 residues. Written as DNA, the CDR3 is TGTGCCAGCAGCTTAGGGTACGATACGAATGAAAAACTGTTTTTT. It is translated as CASSLGYDTNEKLFF.